This entry lists 24 T cell receptor beta chains sequenced from one sample in a study of T cells in Graves' hyperthyroidism and ophthalmopathy. The CDR3 regions of TCR beta were amplified from RNA transcripts. First-round RT-PCR targeting the TCR CDR3 was performed with the HTBI primer set. TCRdb reprocessed the multiplex PCR reads via MiXCR and lists one record per CDR3 protein. This sample has some 300,000 distinct CDR3 sequences, with around 13% found just once. The sequenced sample consisted of blood. These receptors originate from a woman in her forties with Graves' hyperthyroidism.

This clonotype has ten or more counts. The genes are TRBV24-1 and TRBJ2-3, with D uncertain. The germline V gene has CDR1 KGHDR and CDR2 SFDVKD. Trimming pared 3 bases from V and 1 base from J, leaving 13 bases between. The CDR3 sequence is 16 residues long. CDR3 loop: CATSDPNILGTDTQYF. CDR3 bases: TGTGCCACCAGTGATCCTAATATCCTCGGCACAGATACGCAGTATTTT.

At least ten counts were recorded for this clonotype. The rearrangement links TRBV5-6 to TRBJ1-5, with no clear D. Germline assignment: CDR1 SGHDT and CDR2 YYEEEE. V lost 4 bases and J lost 6, with 17 bases in between. The CDR3 covers 15 residues. This chain's CDR3 is CASSASLTTVQPQHF. In DNA, the CDR3 is TGTGCCAGCAGCGCATCCCTGACCACGGTTCAGCCCCAGCATTTT.

This clonotype was observed many times. The chain carries TRBV20-1 and TRBJ1-1; no clear D. Germline CDR1 is DFQATT and CDR2 is SNEGSKA (reference sequence). V gave up 1 base and J gave up 1 base, with 10 bases separating them. This CDR3 region has 14 residues. CDR3 amino acids: CSARAIGRNTEAFF. The CDR3 DNA sequence: TGCAGTGCTAGAGCGATCGGAAGGAACACTGAAGCTTTCTTT.

Points on this clonotype: At one of its ends the junction is not consistent with the germline gene, which may arise from a read error. This chain joins TRBV2 and TRBJ2-3; D is uncertain. The CDR3 covers 15 residues. From germline, CDR1 is SNHLY and CDR2 FYNNEI. CDR3 sequence (DNA): TGCGCCAGCAGCCAAACTCATAGGGGCACAGATACGCAGTATTTT. It translates to CASSQTHRGTDTQYF.

This clonotype has at least ten counts. The chain joins TRBV4-1 to TRBJ2-1, with 12 bases aligning to TRBD2. Trimming took 5 bases from V and 10 from J; bases not matched to a gene: 6. Per germline, CDR1 MGHRA and CDR2 YSYEKL. The CDR3 sequence is 14 residues long. The CDR3 nucleotides read TGCGCCAGCAGCAAGCTAGCGGGAGGGGTCGAGCAGTTCTTC. It specifies CASSKLAGGVEQFF.

This clonotype was seen repeatedly, ten times or more. This chain joins TRBV2 and TRBJ2-3; the D gene is possibly TRBD1 (6 bases). V was cut by 7 bases and J by 1 base, with 12 bases left in between. There are 14 residues in the CDR3. Per germline, CDR1 SNHLY and CDR2 FYNNEI. For the CDR3, the DNA is TGTGCCAGCAAGGGCAGGGGTGGCACAGATACGCAGTATTTT. Protein product: CASKGRGGTDTQYF.

This clonotype was detected ten times or more. V and J are TRBV25-1 and TRBJ1-1, with D uncertain. Germline V lookup: CDR1 MGHDK, CDR2 SYGVNS. V dropped 3 bases and J dropped 5 bases, with 7 bases sitting between them. CDR3 length: 12 amino acids. The CDR3 is CASSDHFTEAFF. The DNA for the CDR3 is TGTGCCAGCAGTGATCATTTTACTGAAGCTTTCTTT.

Many counts were recorded for this clonotype. The chain combines TRBV28 with TRBJ1-1, with D hard to call. Germline CDR1 is MDHEN and CDR2 is SYDVKM. Trimming shortened V by 7 bases and J by 5 bases, and 17 bases separated the two germline ends. The CDR3 is 14 residues long. CDR3 residues: CASTMGAGFTEAFF. In nucleotides, the CDR3 is TGTGCCAGCACCATGGGAGCCGGTTTTACTGAAGCTTTCTTT.

This clonotype has a count of ten or more. The CDR3 sequence is CASSFRRGRQGTEAFF. The CDR3 DNA sequence: TGTGCCAGCAGCTTCCGCAGGGGGCGACAGGGCACTGAAGCTTTCTTT. J is TRBJ1-1 and V is TRBV5-8, with 8 bases lining up with TRBD1. The CDR3 has 16 residues. Looked up from germline, CDR1 is SGHTS and CDR2 is YDEGEE. The V and J ends lost 2 bases and 4 bases, in that order; junction bases with no gene match: 10.

This clonotype came up many times. The V gene is TRBV6-2 or TRBV6-3, the J gene TRBJ1-5; TRBD1 might be the D (5 bases). Trimming cost V 5 bases and J 0 bases, with 5 bases left between them. Germline V lookup: CDR1 MNHEY, CDR2 SVGEGT. The CDR3 covers 13 residues. The CDR3 region has the DNA TGTGCCAGCAGTGACAGTAGCAATCAGCCCCAGCATTTT. As protein: CASSDSSNQPQHF.

This clonotype was detected only once. The junction departs from the called germline gene at one end, perhaps through a read error. V and J are TRBV28 and TRBJ2-7; TRBD1 aligns across 9 bases. The germline V gene has CDR1 MDHEN and CDR2 SYDVKM. There are 15 residues in the CDR3. For the CDR3, the DNA is TGTGCCACCGATGCCGCGGGACAGGGAGCCTACGAGCGGTACTTC. This gives the protein CATDAAGQGAYERYF.

There are a few counts of this clonotype. The CDR3 DNA sequence: TGCAGCGTTGGAGTCGGGGGTGGTCAGCCCCAGCATTTT. Its protein is CSVGVGGGQPQHF. The rearrangement joins TRBV29-1 to TRBJ1-5, with D possibly being TRBD1 (5 bases). The ends were cut back, 4 bases at V and 6 bases at J, with 13 bases in the middle. CDR1 SQVTM and CDR2 ANQGSEA come from the germline V gene. CDR3 size: 13 residues.

A few counts support this clonotype. The chain combines TRBV28 with TRBJ2-1; no definite D call. CDR3 length: 11 amino acids. The ends were cut back, 5 bases at V and 10 bases at J, with 9 bases in the middle. The germline V gene has CDR1 MDHEN and CDR2 SYDVKM. CDR3 sequence reads: CASSIPKEQFF. CDR3 in DNA: TGTGCCAGCAGTATACCGAAAGAGCAGTTCTTC.

In the case of this clonotype: A single base separates this from a much larger clone, so it may be a read error. This chain uses TRBV6-2 or TRBV6-3 with TRBJ1-1, with 10 bases that match TRBD1. The germline V gene has CDR1 MNHEY and CDR2 SVGEGT. The CDR3 covers 13 residues. CDR3 sequence: CASTSTGGTEASF. The CDR3 DNA reads TGTGCCAGCACCTCGACAGGGGGCACTGAAGCTTCCTTT.

This clonotype occurred many times. The gene calls are TRBV15 and TRBJ1-2, with TRBD1 as a possible D gene (5 bases). This CDR3 spans 13 amino acids. CDR1 LNHNV and CDR2 YYDKDF come from the germline V gene (reference sequence). Deletions cut 2 bases from V and 8 bases from J, with 12 bases between. The chain's CDR3 is CATSRQGRVGYTF. CDR3 nucleotide sequence: TGTGCCACCAGCAGACAGGGACGGGTAGGCTACACCTTC.

This clonotype was seen at least ten times. This CDR3 is CASRPISGESTDTQYF. The CDR3 bases are TGTGCCAGCAGACCAATTAGCGGAGAAAGCACAGATACGCAGTATTTT. The chain combines TRBV3-1 with TRBJ2-3; D is possibly TRBD2 (6 bases). CDR3 length: 16 residues. Trimming left V 6 bases short and J 0 bases short, with 16 bases between. Germline CDR1 LGHDT, CDR2 YNNKEL (reference sequence).

The chain recombines TRBV2 with TRBJ2-7; tentatively, D is TRBD2 (7 bases). Germline V gene lookup returns CDR1 SNHLY and CDR2 FYNNEI. Trimming removed 8 bases from V and 2 bases from J, with 13 bases in between. This CDR3 is 13 amino acids long. For the CDR3, the DNA is TGTGCCAGCCGAGGGGGGGGGGCCTACGAGCAGTACTTC. Amino acid sequence: CASRGGGAYEQYF.

This clonotype was detected many times. The genes are TRBV19 and TRBJ1-6; D is ambiguous. Per germline, CDR1 LNHDA and CDR2 SQIVND (reference sequence). The CDR3 totals 16 residues. The V end was cut by 7 bases, the J end by 7 bases, with 20 bases between. CDR3 DNA: TGTGCCAGTAAGGTGGGCAGCGGGAGCAGAAATTCACCCCTCCACTTT. Encoded protein: CASKVGSGSRNSPLHF.

The CDR3 coding sequence is TGCAGTGCACCCGACAGGGCAATGTACAATGAGCAGTTCTTC. Encoded protein: CSAPDRAMYNEQFF. The rearrangement links TRBV20-1 to TRBJ2-1, with 7 bases fitting TRBD1. The germline CDR1 and CDR2 sequences are DFQATT and SNEGSKA (reference sequence). Trimming cost V 6 bases and J 4 bases; bases outside gene matches: 9. CDR3 length equals 14 residues.

Many counts were recorded for this clonotype. The CDR3 coding sequence is TGTGCCAGCAGTGCCCTAGGTCAGGGAGCGAAACTGTTTTTT. Translated, it gives CASSALGQGAKLFF. J is TRBJ1-4 and V is TRBV2; weak D call: TRBD1 (5 bases). Germline V lookup: CDR1 SNHLY, CDR2 FYNNEI. This CDR3 has 14 residues. Trimming took 4 bases from V and 11 from J, leaving 17 bases between them.

In this sample, this clonotype turned up many times. V usage is TRBV18 and J usage is TRBJ2-4, with D perhaps matching TRBD2 (5 bases). CDR3 size: 13 residues. CDR1 and CDR2 from the germline V gene are KGHSH and LQKENI. Trimming removed 6 bases from V and 7 bases from J, with 13 bases in between. CDR3 nucleotides: TGTGCCAGCTCGTCAGGAACGGGGAACATTCAGTACTTC. Its protein is CASSSGTGNIQYF.

Only a few counts were recorded for this clonotype. CDR3 nucleotide sequence: TGTGCCAGCCGTGTCGGAAGTCTAGCTATGAATGAGCAGTTCTTC. It yields the protein CASRVGSLAMNEQFF. The chain employs TRBV28 and TRBJ2-1, with D possibly matching TRBD2 (5 bases). The CDR3 contains 15 residues. Trimming removed 8 bases at V and 7 bases at J, with 21 bases between. The V gene's germline CDR1 is MDHEN and CDR2 SYDVKM.

V is TRBV27 and J is TRBJ2-5; 8 bases map to TRBD2. Germline V lookup: CDR1 MNHEY, CDR2 SMNVEV (reference sequence). The ends lost 4 bases at V and 5 bases at J; junction bases unmatched: 15. The CDR3 runs 17 residues. The CDR3 loop reads CASSSPGGGGGRETQYF. For the CDR3, the DNA is TGTGCCAGCAGTTCTCCGGGGGGGGGGGGGGGCCGGGAGACCCAGTACTTC.

This clonotype was seen at least ten times. The V call is TRBV27, the J call TRBJ2-7; maybe TRBD2 (5 bases). The germline V gene has CDR1 MNHEY and CDR2 SMNVEV (reference sequence). V lost 5 bases to trimming and J lost 9 bases, with 26 bases between them. CDR3 length equals 16 residues. CDR3 DNA: TGTGCCAGCAGTCCACTTCCGAGGGAGCATAACGGGGTGCAGTACTTC. Protein sequence: CASSPLPREHNGVQYF.